The next 16 T cell receptor beta chains were all read from a single sample in a study of T cell responses to AZD1222 COVID-19 vaccine. Method: immunoSEQ multiplex PCR; TCRdb's copy keeps in-frame clones and lacks some. The sample includes around 130,000 clones, 85% to 95% of them seen just once. Sequences were derived from peripheral blood, sampled on day 0 of AZD1222 vaccination. Receptors originate from an adult in good health.

CDR3 protein: CASSLVGPLNEKLFF. The CDR3 DNA follows: TGTGCCAGCAGCTTAGTGGGACCACTTAATGAAAAACTGTTTTTT. This chain connects TRBV7-9 to TRBJ1-4; perhaps TRBD1 as D (5 bases). Germline loops: CDR1 SEHNR, CDR2 FQNEAQ (reference sequence). The CDR3 runs to 15 residues. V dropped 1 base and J dropped 4 bases, with 10 bases sitting between them.

The V call is TRBV5-4, the J call TRBJ1-1; 10 bases match TRBD1. This CDR3 region has 14 residues. The V segment lost 4 bases and the J segment 3 bases; nucleotides outside the gene matches: 3. Germline CDR1 is SGHNT and CDR2 is YYREEE (reference sequence). The CDR3 DNA sequence: TGTGCCAGCAGCCGGACAGGGGGGCACACTGAAGCTTTCTTT. Translating gives CASSRTGGHTEAFF.

The rearrangement uses TRBV30 and TRBJ1-2, with TRBD1 matching 7 bases. The trim removed 0 bases at V and 6 bases at J, leaving 7 bases unmatched. There are 14 residues in the CDR3. Germline V gene lookup returns CDR1 GTSNPN and CDR2 SVGIG (reference sequence). This chain's CDR3 is CAWSVASRGNGYTF. CDR3 bases: TGTGCCTGGAGTGTAGCCTCCAGGGGGAATGGCTACACCTTC.

This clone was counted between two and nine times. The V call is TRBV29-1, the J call TRBJ1-2, with D perhaps TRBD1 (6 bases). Trimming stripped 3 bases from V and 3 bases from J, with 8 bases between. Germline CDR1 is SQVTM and CDR2 is ANQGSEA. The CDR3 runs 12 residues. The DNA for the CDR3 is TGCAGCGTTGAGGGGGGCTACTATGGCTACACCTTC. This sequence encodes CSVEGGYYGYTF. Variable domain in full (rest from reference TRBV29-1 and TRBJ1-2): SAVISQKPSRDICQRGTSLTIQCQVDSQVTMMFWYRQQPGQSLTLIATANQGSEATYESGFVIDKFPISRPNLTFSTLTVSNMSPEDSSIYLCSVEGGYYGYTFGSGTRLTVV.

The chain recombines TRBV19 with TRBJ2-3, with D possibly being TRBD1 (5 bases). The CDR3 spans 13 residues. Germline loops: CDR1 LNHDA, CDR2 SQIVND (reference sequence). Trimming shortened V by 6 bases and J by 1 base, and 8 bases separated the two germline ends. The CDR3: CASRGRGTDTQYF. In DNA form, the CDR3 reads TGTGCCAGTAGAGGCAGGGGCACAGATACGCAGTATTTT.

Only one count was recorded for this clone. V gene TRBV15 combines with J gene TRBJ2-1; D perhaps matches TRBD2 (6 bases). Germline loops: CDR1 LNHNV, CDR2 YYDKDF (reference sequence). The V end was cut by 1 base, the J end by 3 bases, with 16 bases between. This CDR3 has 17 residues. CDR3 sequence: CATSRGRSGGNYNEQFF. For the CDR3, the DNA is TGTGCCACCAGCAGAGGTAGGAGCGGAGGGAACTACAATGAGCAGTTCTTC.

The CDR3: CASARGTTYEQYF. CDR3 coding DNA: TGTGCCTCGGCACGTGGGACTACCTACGAGCAGTACTTC. V and J are TRBV30 and TRBJ2-7, with TRBD2 matching 7 bases. The CDR3 has 13 amino acids. The germline V gene has CDR1 GTSNPN and CDR2 SVGIG (reference sequence). Trimming took 7 bases from V and 2 from J; bases not matched to a gene: 8. The full variable domain, its missing parts supplied by reference TRBV30 and TRBJ2-7, is SQTIHQWPATLVQPVGSPLSLECTVEGTSNPNLYWYRQAAGRGLQLLFYSVGIGQISSEVPQNLSASRPQDRQFILSSKKLLLSDSGFYLCASARGTTYEQYFGPGTRLTVT.

The chain uses TRBV13 and TRBJ2-5; the match to TRBD2 covers 13 bases. Trimming removed 5 bases from V and 4 bases from J; junction bases left unmatched: 10. The CDR3 has 17 residues. Germline CDR1 reads PRHDT; CDR2 reads FYEKMQ (reference sequence). The CDR3 coding sequence is TGTGCCAGCAGCCCCGCCGAGGGACTAGCGGGAAGAGAGACCCAGTACTTC. The encoded protein is CASSPAEGLAGRETQYF.

Concerning this clone: One junction end does not reproduce the germline sequence, and a read error may be involved. This chain links TRBV7-7 with TRBJ2-1; the D gene is possibly TRBD1 (5 bases). Germline CDR1 and CDR2: SSHAT and FNYEAQ (reference sequence). The CDR3 loop spans 13 amino acids. The chain's CDR3 is CASSFAGRNEQFF. Here the CDR3 DNA reads TGTGCTAGCAGCTTCGCAGGGCGCAATGAGCAGTTCTTC.

V gene TRBV28 combines with J gene TRBJ1-5, with D uncertain. Trimming shortened V by 5 bases and J by 6 bases, and 23 bases separated the two germline ends. The CDR3 runs 17 residues. Germline lookup yields CDR1 MDHEN and CDR2 SYDVKM. This chain's CDR3 is CASSRRGYRQLGQPQHF. For the CDR3, the DNA is TGTGCCAGCAGTAGGAGAGGGTATCGGCAATTAGGTCAGCCCCAGCATTTT.

The chain links TRBV30 to TRBJ1-1; TRBD1 aligns across 11 bases. The CDR3 length is 14 residues. Germline CDR1 is GTSNPN and CDR2 is SVGIG (reference sequence). The junction had 6 bases not matched to a gene; V was cut back by 2 bases and J by 7 bases. CDR3 nucleotides: TGTGCCTGGAGTTTAGGACAGGGGGCTGGTGAAGCTTTCTTT. Protein product: CAWSLGQGAGEAFF.

The chain uses TRBV3-1 (or the pseudogene TRBV3-2) and TRBJ2-3; 11 positions match TRBD2. V gave up 3 bases and J gave up 0 bases; unmatched junction bases: 8. CDR1 is LGHDT, CDR2 YNNKEL, per germline (reference sequence). This CDR3 is 18 amino acids long. The CDR3 bases are TGTGCCAGCAGCCAGCCGGGACTAGCGGTTATTAGCACAGATACGCAGTATTTT. Its translation: CASSQPGLAVISTDTQYF.

The rearrangement uses TRBV6-5 and TRBJ2-3, with D hard to call. Germline CDR1 reads MNHEY; CDR2 reads SVGAGI. The CDR3 covers 12 residues. Between the trimmed V and J ends, which lost 8 bases and 5 bases, there was a span of 11 bases. The CDR3 coding sequence is TGTGCCAGCTCCCAACTGAGAGATACGCAGTATTTT. Protein: CASSQLRDTQYF.

This clone was counted ten times or more. CDR3 DNA: TGTGCCAGCAGCCACCCTTCAGGATCGAGCTCTGGGGCCAACGTCCTGACTTTC. The encoded protein is CASSHPSGSSSGANVLTF. The V and J genes are TRBV7-9 and TRBJ2-6; no firm D call. Between the trimmed V and J ends, which lost 5 bases and 0 bases, there was a span of 17 bases. Germline V CDR1 and CDR2: SEHNR, FQNEAQ (reference sequence). The CDR3 is 18 amino acids.

V usage is TRBV6-5 and J usage is TRBJ1-5; 7 bases fit TRBD1. This CDR3 is built from 14 residues. The J segment lost 4 bases and the V segment lost 6 bases, leaving 6 bases of the junction unmatched. Germline CDR1 MNHEY, CDR2 SVGAGI. Written as DNA, the CDR3 is TGTGCCAGCAGCGGGCGACAGGGAAATCAGCCCCAGCATTTT. Amino acid sequence: CASSGRQGNQPQHF.

V gene TRBV28 combines with J gene TRBJ2-7, with D maybe TRBD2 (5 bases). Germline values: CDR1 MDHEN, CDR2 SYDVKM. The CDR3 runs 15 residues. The V end was cut by 2 bases, the J end by 7 bases, with 18 bases between. Here the CDR3 DNA reads TGTGCCAGCAGTTTAGAACGTACGGGGTCTAGGGAGCAGTACTTC. Translating it yields CASSLERTGSREQYF.